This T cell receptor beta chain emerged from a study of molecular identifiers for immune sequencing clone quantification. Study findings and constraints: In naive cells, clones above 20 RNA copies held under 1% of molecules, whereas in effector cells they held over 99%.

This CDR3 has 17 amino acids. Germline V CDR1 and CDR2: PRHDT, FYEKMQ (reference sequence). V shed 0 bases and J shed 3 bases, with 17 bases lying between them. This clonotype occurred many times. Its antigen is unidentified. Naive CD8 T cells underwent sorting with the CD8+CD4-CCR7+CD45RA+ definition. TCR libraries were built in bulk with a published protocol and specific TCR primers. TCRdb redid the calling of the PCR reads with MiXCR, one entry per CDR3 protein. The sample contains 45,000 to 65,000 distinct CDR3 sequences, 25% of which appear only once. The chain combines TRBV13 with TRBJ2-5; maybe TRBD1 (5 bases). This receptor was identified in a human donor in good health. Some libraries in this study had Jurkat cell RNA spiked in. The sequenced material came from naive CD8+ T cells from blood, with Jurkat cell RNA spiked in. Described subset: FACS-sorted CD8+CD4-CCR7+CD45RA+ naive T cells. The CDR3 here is CASSLGLSPTDKETQYF. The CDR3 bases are TGTGCCAGCAGCTTAGGCCTATCTCCGACAGATAAAGAGACCCAGTACTTC. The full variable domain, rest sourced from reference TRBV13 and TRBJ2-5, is AAGVIQSPRHLIKEKRETATLKCYPIPRHDTVYWYQQGPGQDPQFLISFYEKMQSDKGSIPDRFSAQQFSDYHSELNMSSLELGDSALYFCASSLGLSPTDKETQYFGPGTRLLVL.